This TCR beta chain was profiled in a study of molecular identifiers for immune sequencing clone quantification. TCRdb re-called the PCR reads through MiXCR, storing one row per CDR3 protein. This table has more than 450,000 distinct CDR3 sequences, under 30% appearing once. Trimming cost V 6 bases and J 5 bases; bases outside gene matches: 15. Germline CDR1 and CDR2: DFQATT and SNEGSKA (reference sequence). The CDR3 contains 15 residues. As concerns this clonotype: This could be a read error, since a much larger clone is one nucleotide away.

This TCR derives from a human donor in good health. Some libraries in this study had Jurkat cell RNA spiked in. The gene calls are TRBV20-1 and TRBJ2-7, with TRBD1 matching 8 bases. Sequencing was performed on naive CD8+ T cells from blood, with Jurkat cell RNA spiked in. Subset in this sample: FACS-sorted CD8+CD4-CCR7+CD45RA+ naive T cells. CDR3 protein: CSAPLRDRITDEQYF. The CDR3, as DNA: TGCAGTGCGCCACTCCGGGACAGGATCACAGACGAGCAGTACTTC.